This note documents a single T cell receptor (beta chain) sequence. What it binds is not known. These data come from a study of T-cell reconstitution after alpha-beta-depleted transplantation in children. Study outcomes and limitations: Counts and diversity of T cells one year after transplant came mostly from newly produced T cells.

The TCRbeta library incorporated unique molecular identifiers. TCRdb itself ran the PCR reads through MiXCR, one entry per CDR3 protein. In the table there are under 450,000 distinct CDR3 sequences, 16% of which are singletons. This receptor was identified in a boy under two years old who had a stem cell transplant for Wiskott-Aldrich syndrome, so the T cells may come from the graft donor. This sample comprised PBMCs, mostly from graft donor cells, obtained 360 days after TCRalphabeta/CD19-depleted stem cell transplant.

The CDR3 sequence is CASRAYRRGDIQYF. In DNA form, the CDR3 reads TGTGCCAGCAGGGCCTACAGGAGAGGGGACATTCAGTACTTC. The chain joins TRBV2 to TRBJ2-4, with D possibly called TRBD1 or TRBD2 (5 bases each). Germline CDR1 is SNHLY and CDR2 is FYNNEI. The V end was cut by 6 bases, the J end by 8 bases, with 17 bases between. This CDR3 has 14 amino acids.